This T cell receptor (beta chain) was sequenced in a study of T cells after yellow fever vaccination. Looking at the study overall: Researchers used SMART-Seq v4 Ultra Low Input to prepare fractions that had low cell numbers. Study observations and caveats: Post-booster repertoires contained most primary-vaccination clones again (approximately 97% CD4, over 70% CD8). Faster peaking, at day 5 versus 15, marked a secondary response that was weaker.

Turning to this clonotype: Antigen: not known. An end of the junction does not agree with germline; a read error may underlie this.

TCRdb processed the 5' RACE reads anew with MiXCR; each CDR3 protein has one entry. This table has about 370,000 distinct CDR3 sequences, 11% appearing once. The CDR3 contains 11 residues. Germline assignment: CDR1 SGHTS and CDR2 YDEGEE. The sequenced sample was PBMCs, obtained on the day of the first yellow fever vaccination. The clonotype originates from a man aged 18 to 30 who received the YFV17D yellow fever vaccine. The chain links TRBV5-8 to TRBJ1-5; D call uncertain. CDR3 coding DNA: TGTGCCAGCAGTTTGGGGTGGCCCCAGCATTTT. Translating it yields CASSLGWPQHF.